Listed below are T cell receptor beta chains from one sample, sequenced in a study of T cells in Graves' hyperthyroidism and ophthalmopathy. TCRdb ran MiXCR on the multiplex PCR reads and lists one entry per CDR3 protein. This sample carries roughly 280,000 distinct CDR3 sequences, 22% of them seen once, and the ten largest clones take roughly 60%. Sequencing used blood. Receptor source: a man aged 30 to 45 with Graves' ophthalmopathy. CDR3s include the opening cysteine and the closing phenylalanine or tryptophan. D genes are given only for firm matches. Only part of the rows carry a size: once, few, many, or a class if the clone is expanded.

many	TRBD1	TRBV12-3/TRBV12-4	TRBJ1-2	CASSIGTGGGYTF	TGTGCCAGCAGTATCGGGACAGGGGGAGGCTACACCTTC
many	.	TRBV11-1	TRBJ2-2	CASRTDSNTGELFF	TGTGCCAGCAGAACGGACAGCAACACCGGGGAGCTGTTTTTT
few	.	TRBV6-2/TRBV6-3	TRBJ2-2	CASSYLLRRFNTGELFF	TGTGCCAGCAGTTACCTTTTGCGGAGATTTAACACCGGGGAGCTGTTTTTT
few	TRBD2	TRBV19	TRBJ2-5	CASSALSGGSGETQYF	TGTGCCAGTAGTGCACTCTCGGGAGGGAGTGGAGAGACCCAGTACTTC
.	TRBD2	TRBV7-2	TRBJ2-5	CASSTSGRSETQYF	TGTGCCAGCAGTACTAGCGGGAGGTCTGAGACCCAGTACTTC
many	.	TRBV7-2	TRBJ1-2	CASTSNRGYGYTF	TGTGCCAGCACTAGTAACCGGGGCTATGGCTACACCTTC
.	.	TRBV7-2	TRBJ2-1	CASSFYHYNEQFF	TGTGCCAGCAGCTTTTATCACTACAATGAGCAGTTCTTC
many	TRBD2	TRBV27	TRBJ2-1	CASSLQGLAGGPSNEQFF	TGTGCCAGCAGTTTACAGGGACTAGCGGGAGGGCCTAGCAATGAGCAGTTCTTC
.	.	TRBV7-9	TRBJ2-7	CASSLGSQQRYEQYF	TGTGCCAGCAGCTTAGGGTCACAGCAGCGTTACGAGCAGTACTTC
few	.	TRBV12-3/TRBV12-4	TRBJ2-1	CASSYGSSSYNEQFF	TGTGCCAGCAGTTACGGATCCAGCTCCTACAATGAGCAGTTCTTC
many	.	TRBV12-3/TRBV12-4	TRBJ1-2	CASSLVRPLTGSGGYTF	TGTGCCAGCAGTTTAGTCCGTCCCCTCACAGGGTCAGGTGGCTACACCTTC
.	TRBD2	TRBV7-3	TRBJ2-1	CASSLTGTSGVDEQFF	TGTGCCAGCAGCTTAACCGGGACTAGCGGCGTAGATGAGCAGTTCTTC
once	.	TRBV7-3	TRBJ2-2	CASSLTGGAVTGELFF	TGTGCCAGCAGCTTAACGGGGGGCGCGGTCACCGGGGAGCTGTTTTTT